The following is a T cell receptor (beta chain) sequence with its context. Its antigen remains unknown. The data stem from a study of T-cell reconstitution after alpha-beta-depleted transplantation in children. Findings and caveats of the study: Two months or so post-transplant, alpha-beta T cells reportedly derived from several hundred expanded graft clones.

A library of TCRbeta sequences, prepared with unique molecular identifiers, was generated. TCRdb independently ran MiXCR on the PCR reads; one entry per CDR3 protein. The sample consists of fewer than 750,000 distinct CDR3 sequences, 23% of them appearing once. Trimming removed 7 bases from V and 7 bases from J; junction bases left unmatched: 11. From germline, CDR1 is LNHNV and CDR2 YYDKDF (reference sequence). The CDR3 contains 15 residues. The TCR was taken from a boy under three years old who had a stem cell transplant for acute myeloid leukemia, so the T cells may come from the graft donor. The J gene is TRBJ2-1, the V gene TRBV15; 9 bases fit TRBD1. This material consisted of PBMCs, mostly from graft donor cells, taken 360 days after TCRalphabeta/CD19-depleted stem cell transplant. As DNA, the CDR3 is TGTGCCACCACCATGACCGGGACAGGGAGGAATGAGCAGTTCTTC. Translating gives CATTMTGTGRNEQFF.